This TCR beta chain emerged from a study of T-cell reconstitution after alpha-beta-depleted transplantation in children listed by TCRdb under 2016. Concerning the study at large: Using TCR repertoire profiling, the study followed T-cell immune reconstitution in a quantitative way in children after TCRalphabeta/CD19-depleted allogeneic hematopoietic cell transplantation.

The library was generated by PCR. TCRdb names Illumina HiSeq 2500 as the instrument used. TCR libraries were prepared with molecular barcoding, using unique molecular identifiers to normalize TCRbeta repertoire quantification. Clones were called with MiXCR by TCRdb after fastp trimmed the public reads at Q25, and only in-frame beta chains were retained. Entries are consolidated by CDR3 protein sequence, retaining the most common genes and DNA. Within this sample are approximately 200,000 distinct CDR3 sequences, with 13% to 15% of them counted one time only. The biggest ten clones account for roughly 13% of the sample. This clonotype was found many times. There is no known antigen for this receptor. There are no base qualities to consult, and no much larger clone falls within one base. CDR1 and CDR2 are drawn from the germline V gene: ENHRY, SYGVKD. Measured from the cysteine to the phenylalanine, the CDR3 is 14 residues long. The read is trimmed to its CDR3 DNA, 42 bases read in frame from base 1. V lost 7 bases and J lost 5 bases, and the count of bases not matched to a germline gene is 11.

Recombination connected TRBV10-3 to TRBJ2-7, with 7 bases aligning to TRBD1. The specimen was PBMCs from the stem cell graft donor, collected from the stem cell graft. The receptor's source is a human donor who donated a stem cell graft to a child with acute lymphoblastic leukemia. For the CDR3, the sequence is CAITAPGQPNEQYF. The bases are TGTGCCATCACCGCCCCGGGACAGCCAAACGAGCAGTACTTC.